The 20 T cell receptor beta chains presented below share a single source sample, sequenced in a study of blood T cell repertoires in COVID-19. Sequencing was performed with immunoSEQ multiplex PCR; in TCRdb, only in-frame clones are kept and a portion is missing. The sample lists hundreds of thousands of clones, about 85% occurring once. Source material: peripheral blood. These TCRs come from a woman between 18 and 29 years old with acute or convalescent COVID-19.

V and J are TRBV10-3 and TRBJ1-1; D is possibly TRBD1 (5 bases). CDR3 length equals 14 residues. Germline values: CDR1 ENHRY, CDR2 SYGVKD. Between the trimmed V and J ends, which lost 10 bases and 5 bases, there was a span of 20 bases. The CDR3 DNA follows: TGTGCCACCCCGTGGGGCCCGCTCGTTACTGAAGCTTTCTTT. The encoded protein is CATPWGPLVTEAFF.

In its sample, this clone was seen a few times. The rearrangement uses TRBV14 and TRBJ2-1; tentatively, D is TRBD1 (5 bases). V was shortened by 4 bases and J by 4 bases, with 20 bases between the two germline ends. CDR3 length equals 17 residues. Looked up from germline, CDR1 is SGHDN and CDR2 is FVKESK. Here the CDR3 reads CASSPLGPAQQYNEQFF. CDR3 nucleotides: TGTGCCAGCAGCCCTTTGGGGCCCGCCCAACAGTACAATGAGCAGTTCTTC.

The chain couples TRBV18 to TRBJ2-2; perhaps TRBD1 as D (6 bases). Germline V gene lookup returns CDR1 KGHSH and CDR2 LQKENI. The germline V and J ends were trimmed by 6 bases and 7 bases, with 12 bases remaining between them. The CDR3 has 13 amino acids. CDR3 sequence: CASSSGDHGELFF. CDR3 DNA: TGTGCCAGCTCGTCAGGGGATCACGGGGAGCTGTTTTTT. Based on the CDR3 plus reference TRBV18 and TRBJ2-2, the full variable domain is NAGVMQNPRHLVRRRGQEARLRCSPMKGHSHVYWYRQLPEEGLKFMVYLQKENIIDESGMPKERFSAEFPKEGPSILRIQQVVRGDSAAYFCASSSGDHGELFFGEGSRLTVL.

The chain is built from TRBV7-9 and TRBJ1-5; TRBD1 might be the D (5 bases). V dropped 1 base and J dropped 7 bases, with 11 bases sitting between them. Germline lookup yields CDR1 SEHNR and CDR2 FQNEAQ (reference sequence). This CDR3 spans 14 amino acids. The CDR3 DNA follows: TGTGCCAGCAGCTTAGATGGCAGGGAACAGCCCCAGCATTTT. Translation: CASSLDGREQPQHF.

The chain is built from TRBV4-2 and TRBJ1-4, with a tentative D call TRBD1 (5 bases). With 1 base removed from V and 8 bases from J, the gap between germline ends came to 5 bases. The germline CDR1 and CDR2 sequences are LGHNA and YNFKEQ. CDR3 length equals 12 residues. For the CDR3, the DNA is TGTGCCAGCAGCCAAGGGGGCGAAAAACTGTTTTTT. Protein: CASSQGGEKLFF.

This sequence joins TRBV5-1 and TRBJ2-2; D perhaps matches TRBD1 (5 bases). V gave up 0 bases and J gave up 0 bases, with 9 bases separating them. Germline V gene data show CDR1 as SGHRS and CDR2 as YFSETQ. The CDR3 spans 16 residues. CDR3 residues: CASSLETVANTGELFF. The CDR3 nucleotides are TGCGCCAGCAGCTTGGAGACAGTGGCGAACACCGGGGAGCTGTTTTTT.

This clone has just a few counts. The genes are TRBV28 and TRBJ1-2; 10 bases map to TRBD1. V shed 6 bases and J 6 bases; nucleotides not matched to a gene: 4. Germline values: CDR1 MDHEN, CDR2 SYDVKM. There are 13 residues in the CDR3. For the CDR3, the DNA is TGTGCCAGCAGGGAGGGACAGGGGAATGGCTACACCTTC. This sequence encodes CASREGQGNGYTF.

The rearrangement joins TRBV18 to TRBJ2-2; 8 bases are a match to TRBD2. V lost 2 bases and J lost 6; bases outside the gene matches: 14. This CDR3 comprises 18 residues. Germline values: CDR1 KGHSH, CDR2 LQKENI. CDR3 residues: CASSPKAQAGEFAGELFF. CDR3 nucleotides: TGTGCCAGCTCACCAAAAGCTCAAGCGGGGGAATTCGCCGGGGAGCTGTTTTTT.

The V call is TRBV6-5, the J call TRBJ2-3, with 7 bases that match TRBD2. CDR3 length: 15 amino acids. The junction had 7 bases not matched to a gene; V was cut back by 5 bases and J by 2 bases. CDR1 and CDR2 from the germline V gene are MNHEY and SVGAGI. The CDR3 DNA reads as TGTGCCAGCAGTCTGGGGGGGGAAATCACAGATACGCAGTATTTT. Translated: CASSLGGEITDTQYF.

The chain has TRBV19 and TRBJ1-3; possibly TRBD1 for D (5 bases). The CDR3 loop spans 15 amino acids. Looked up from germline, CDR1 is LNHDA and CDR2 is SQIVND (reference sequence). The V end lost 5 bases, the J end lost 3 bases, and 14 bases lay between the germline ends. CDR3 amino acids: CASSSRWGGGNTIYF. CDR3 bases: TGTGCCAGTAGTTCCAGGTGGGGCGGTGGAAACACCATATATTTT.

The J gene is TRBJ2-5, the V gene TRBV5-6; 9 bases align to TRBD1. This CDR3 is 18 amino acids long. Germline V CDR1 and CDR2: SGHDT, YYEEEE. V was pared by 2 bases and J by 2 bases, with 13 bases of the junction left unmatched. The CDR3 reads CASSFGLGGQGSQETQYF. The CDR3 nucleotides read TGTGCCAGCAGCTTTGGTCTCGGAGGACAGGGGTCTCAAGAGACCCAGTACTTC.

The DNA for the CDR3 is TGTGCCAGCAGCCTTAGCGGGAGCCCCACCGGGGAGCTGTTTTTT. It translates to CASSLSGSPTGELFF. This chain connects TRBV7-8 to TRBJ2-2; the match to TRBD2 covers 9 bases. With V trimmed by 5 bases and J by 4 bases, 5 bases remained unmatched. The CDR3 covers 15 residues. Looked up from germline, CDR1 is SGHVS and CDR2 is FQNEAQ.

The CDR3 reads CASSHFSDEQFF. In DNA, the CDR3 is TGTGCCAGCAGCCATTTCTCAGATGAGCAGTTCTTC. The chain recombines TRBV3-1 (or the pseudogene TRBV3-2) with TRBJ2-1; D is undetermined. Germline V gives CDR1 LGHDT, CDR2 YNNKEL (reference sequence). The CDR3 totals 12 residues. V lost 3 bases and J 8 bases, leaving 8 bases between the germline ends.

The chain joins TRBV29-1 to TRBJ2-3; possible D gene TRBD1, 6 bases. CDR1 is SQVTM and CDR2 is ANQGSEA in the germline V gene. The length of the CDR3 is 15 residues. Deletions cut 7 bases from V and 5 bases from J, with 22 bases between. This CDR3 is CSARDTGLPRDTQYF. The CDR3 DNA is TGCAGCGCCCGGGACACAGGCCTGCCGCGAGATACGCAGTATTTT.

The chain is built from TRBV5-1 and TRBJ1-3, with a possible D match to TRBD1 (6 bases). Trimming left V 4 bases short and J 0 bases short, with 14 bases between. Germline-derived CDR1 and CDR2 are SGHRS and YFSETQ. The CDR3 has 16 amino acids. The CDR3 protein is CASSNGQLASGNTIYF. CDR3 nucleotides: TGCGCCAGCAGCAACGGACAGTTGGCCTCTGGAAACACCATATATTTT.

The genes are TRBV7-2 and TRBJ2-5, with 12 bases lining up with TRBD2. Germline values: CDR1 SGHTA, CDR2 FQGNSA. With 4 bases clipped from V and 3 bases from J, the junction kept 9 bases outside the gene matches. This CDR3 region has 17 residues. The DNA of the CDR3 is TGTGCCAGCAGCTACGGACTAGCGGGGATGTGGGAAGAGACCCAGTACTTC. Protein sequence: CASSYGLAGMWEETQYF.

This sequence joins TRBV19 and TRBJ2-1, with D perhaps matching TRBD2 (5 bases). This CDR3 is 14 amino acids long. V lost 2 bases and J lost 5, with 10 bases in between. The germline V gene has CDR1 LNHDA and CDR2 SQIVND (reference sequence). CDR3 sequence (DNA): TGTGCCAGTAGTATATGGACTTCTAACAATGAGCAGTTCTTC. It specifies CASSIWTSNNEQFF. Filled out from reference TRBV19 and TRBJ2-1, the complete variable domain reads DGGITQSPKYLFRKEGQNVTLSCEQNLNHDAMYWYRQDPGQGLRLIYYSQIVNDFQKGDIAEGYSVSREKKESFPLTVTSAQKNPTAFYLCASSIWTSNNEQFFGPGTRLTVL.

The gene calls are TRBV4-2 and TRBJ1-2; D is ambiguous. In germline, CDR1 is LGHNA, CDR2 YNFKEQ. Trimming cost V 4 bases and J 5 bases, with 11 bases left between them. This CDR3 is 13 amino acids long. CDR3 region: CASSPKEKYGYTF. The CDR3 bases are TGTGCCAGCAGCCCCAAGGAGAAGTATGGCTACACCTTC.

The V and J genes are TRBV6-6 and TRBJ1-3; 11 nucleotides agree with TRBD1. V gave up 5 bases and J gave up 7 bases; unmatched junction bases: 7. CDR1 MNHNY and CDR2 SVGAGI come from the germline V gene (reference sequence). The CDR3 is 15 residues long. As DNA, the CDR3 is TGTGCCAGCAGTCCTGGGGGGACAGGGGGGAACACCATATATTTT. Protein: CASSPGGTGGNTIYF.

The gene calls are TRBV3-1 (or the pseudogene TRBV3-2) and TRBJ1-2, with TRBD1 identical over 8 bases. CDR3 length equals 12 residues. From germline, CDR1 is LGHDT and CDR2 YNNKEL (reference sequence). V trimming: 1 base; J trimming: 8 bases; junction bases outside the gene matches: 0. The CDR3 loop is CASSQGTGGYTF. The CDR3 DNA is TGTGCCAGCAGCCAAGGGACAGGGGGCTACACCTTC.